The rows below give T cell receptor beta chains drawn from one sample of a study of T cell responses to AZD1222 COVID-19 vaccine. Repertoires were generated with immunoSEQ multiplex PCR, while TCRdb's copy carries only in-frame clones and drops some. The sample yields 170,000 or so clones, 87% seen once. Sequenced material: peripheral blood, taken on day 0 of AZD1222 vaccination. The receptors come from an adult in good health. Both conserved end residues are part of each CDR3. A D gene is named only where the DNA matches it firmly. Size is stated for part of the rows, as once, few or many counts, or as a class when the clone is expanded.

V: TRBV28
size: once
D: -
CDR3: CASSDMTAKSSYEQYF

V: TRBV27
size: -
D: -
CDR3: CASSLYGGGADTQYF

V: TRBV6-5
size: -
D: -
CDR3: CATNKYPTYEQYF

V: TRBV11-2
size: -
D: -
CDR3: CASSSLNRAHSHGYTF

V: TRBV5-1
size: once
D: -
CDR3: CASSVGTAGNTIYF

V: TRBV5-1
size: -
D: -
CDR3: CASSFGRESTDTQYF

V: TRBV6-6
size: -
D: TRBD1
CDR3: CASRPTGAFGYTF

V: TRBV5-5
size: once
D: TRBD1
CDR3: CASSLAGQGVNEQFF

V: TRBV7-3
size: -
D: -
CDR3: CASSPDTGELFF

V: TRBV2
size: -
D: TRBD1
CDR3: CASSSDRVYGYTF

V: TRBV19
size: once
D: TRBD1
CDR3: CASSRDRGETQYF

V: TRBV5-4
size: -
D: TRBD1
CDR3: CASSLDGVGDSPTRQYF

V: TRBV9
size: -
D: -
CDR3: CASSRRGNYGYTF

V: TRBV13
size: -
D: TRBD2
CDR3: CASSLSMGSGSRTDTQYF

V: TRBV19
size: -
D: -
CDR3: CASSMQTGYEQYF

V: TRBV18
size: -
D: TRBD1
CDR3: CASSPEGAYSNYGYTF

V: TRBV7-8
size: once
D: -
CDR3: CASTPGHQVNYGYTF